This T cell receptor (beta chain) was captured by sequencing in a study of cytomegalovirus exposure and HLA in healthy donors. Overall study results and limits: Immune exposure data for these donors was limited to CMV serostatus.

Turning to this clone: Its antigen is not known.

Vbeta (60) and Jbeta (13) primers were used in the PCR. The method was immunoSEQ multiplex PCR; TCRdb's version includes in-frame clones alone and lacks a portion of them. The sample shows under 250,000 clones, roughly 73% of them seen only once. The source of this sequence is a boy younger than 18 in good health and CMV-seronegative. The sequencing input was PBMCs.

The CDR3 loop reads CASSPRDRDNSPLHF. The CDR3, as DNA: TGTGCCAGCAGCCCCCGGGACAGGGACAATTCACCCCTCCACTTT. The chain uses TRBV11-3 and TRBJ1-6; TRBD1 matches at 9 bases. The CDR3 contains 15 residues. Germline V lookup: CDR1 SGHNT, CDR2 YENEEA. The V gene end was trimmed by 5 bases and the J gene end by 7 bases; junction bases not matched to a gene: 6.